Below, one T cell receptor beta chain is given with its context. Its specificity is not known. The PCR ran on 60 Vbeta and 13 Jbeta primers. Only in-frame clones appear in the TCRdb table, and some are missing; sequencing was by immunoSEQ multiplex PCR. The table records roughly 140,000 clones, 60% to 85% of them present only once. This sample is drawn from a study of cytomegalovirus exposure and HLA in healthy donors. Study observations and caveats: An analysis that was carried out later associated 16,000 or so TCR beta sequences with HLA alleles at 0.05 false discovery rate. What a later analysis reportedly showed was that an Asian-associated ancestry cluster had fewer N-insertions than the approximately 700-donor mean.

The CDR3 spans 17 residues. In germline, CDR1 is SGDLS, CDR2 YYNGEE. V lost 0 bases to trimming and J lost 0 bases; unmatched junction nucleotides: 8. This TCR was sampled from a man in his fifties or sixties in good health and CMV-seropositive. The source material was PBMCs. This chain joins TRBV9 and TRBJ2-7, with 8 bases lining up with TRBD2. In DNA form, the CDR3 reads TGTGCCAGCAGCGTAGGTTCACCGAGCGGGAGCTCCTACGAGCAGTACTTC. Its protein product is CASSVGSPSGSSYEQYF.